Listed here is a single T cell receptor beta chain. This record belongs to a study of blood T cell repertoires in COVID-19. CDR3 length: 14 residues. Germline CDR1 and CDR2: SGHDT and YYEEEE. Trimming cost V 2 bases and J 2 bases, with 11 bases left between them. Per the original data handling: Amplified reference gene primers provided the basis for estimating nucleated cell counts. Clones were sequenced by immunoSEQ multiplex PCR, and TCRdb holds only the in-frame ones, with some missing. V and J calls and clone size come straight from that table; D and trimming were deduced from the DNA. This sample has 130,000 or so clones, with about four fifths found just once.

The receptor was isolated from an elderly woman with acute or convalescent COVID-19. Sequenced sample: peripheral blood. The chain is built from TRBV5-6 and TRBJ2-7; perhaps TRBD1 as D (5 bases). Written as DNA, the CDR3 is TGTGCCAGCAGCTTCGACAGTCCGACCTACGAGCAGTACTTC. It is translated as CASSFDSPTYEQYF.